These 11 T cell receptor beta chains were sequenced from one sample in a study of T-cell reconstitution after alpha-beta-depleted transplantation in children. Preparation of the TCRbeta library was carried out with unique molecular identifiers. TCRdb reprocessed the PCR reads with MiXCR, giving one entry per CDR3 protein. The sample has a few hundred thousand distinct CDR3 sequences; roughly an eighth are singletons. The specimen comprised PBMCs from the stem cell graft donor, sampled from the stem cell graft. The receptor set was obtained from a human donor who donated a stem cell graft to a child with combined immunodeficiency.

In this sample, this clonotype turned up many times. The DNA of the CDR3 is TGCGCCAGCAGCTTGGAAGTTTCCTATGGCTACACCTTC. This translates into CASSLEVSYGYTF. The V call is TRBV5-1, the J call TRBJ1-2; D call uncertain. The CDR3 loop spans 13 amino acids. Germline assignment: CDR1 SGHRS and CDR2 YFSETQ. V lost 0 bases and J 4 bases, leaving 7 bases between the germline ends.

The chain combines TRBV20-1 with TRBJ2-7; D perhaps matches TRBD1 (5 bases). This CDR3 is built from 15 residues. Germline values: CDR1 DFQATT, CDR2 SNEGSKA (reference sequence). V was trimmed by 3 bases and J by 4 bases, leaving 19 bases between them. CDR3 region: CSARLDIPTLYEQYF. The CDR3 DNA reads TGCAGTGCTAGGCTGGACATCCCGACTTTGTACGAGCAGTACTTC.

This clonotype has just a few counts. The rearrangement joins TRBV7-6 to TRBJ2-2; 9 bases align to TRBD2. CDR1 SGHVS and CDR2 FNYEAQ come from the germline V gene. This CDR3 region has 15 residues. V was pared by 3 bases and J by 5 bases, with 4 bases of the junction left unmatched. In DNA, the CDR3 is TGTGCCAGCAGCTTTAGCGGGGGCTGGACCGGGGAGCTGTTTTTT. Translated: CASSFSGGWTGELFF.

The J gene is TRBJ2-2, the V gene TRBV20-1; D not certain. Trimming shortened V by 1 base and J by 8 bases, and 8 bases separated the two germline ends. This CDR3 has 12 residues. The germline V gene has CDR1 DFQATT and CDR2 SNEGSKA (reference sequence). The CDR3 bases are TGCAGTGCTAGAGGGCCCTCAGGGGAGCTGTTTTTT. Translation gives CSARGPSGELFF.

A few counts support this clonotype. The gene calls are TRBV4-3 and TRBJ2-2; 7 nucleotides align to TRBD1. The CDR3 has 17 amino acids. Trimming at V came to 4 bases and at J to 8 bases, leaving 16 bases not matched to a gene. The germline V gene encodes CDR1 LGHNA and CDR2 YSLEER. CDR3 bases: TGCGCCAGCAGCCGGGCGACGGACAGGATGACCTGGGGGGAGCTGTTTTTT. This sequence encodes CASSRATDRMTWGELFF.

This clonotype was recorded many times. The chain recombines TRBV7-9 with TRBJ1-1; D unclear. Trimming removed 11 bases at V and 1 base at J, with 8 bases between. CDR3 length: 11 amino acids. Germline-derived CDR1 and CDR2 are SEHNR and FQNEAQ (reference sequence). CDR3 sequence: CAGTANTEAFF. Written as DNA, the CDR3 is TGTGCCGGCACAGCGAACACTGAAGCTTTCTTT.

The sample holds many counts of this clonotype. The chain carries TRBV20-1 and TRBJ1-6; D is unclear. V was cut by 1 base and J by 5 bases, with 15 bases left in between. The CDR3 extends over 16 amino acids. Germline V gene data show CDR1 as DFQATT and CDR2 as SNEGSKA (reference sequence). The CDR3 sequence: CSARADTGIDNSPLHF. The DNA for the CDR3 is TGCAGTGCTAGAGCTGACACGGGAATCGATAATTCACCCCTCCACTTT.

The J gene is TRBJ2-5, the V gene TRBV5-6, with 8 bases fitting TRBD2. Germline V gene lookup returns CDR1 SGHDT and CDR2 YYEEEE. The CDR3 is made up of 14 amino acids. Trimming removed 0 bases from V and 5 bases from J; junction bases left unmatched: 3. The CDR3 region has the DNA TGTGCCAGCAGCTTGGAGCGGGGGATGGAGACCCAGTACTTC. This encodes CASSLERGMETQYF.

This clonotype has a handful of counts. The chain couples TRBV29-1 to TRBJ2-7, with D perhaps being TRBD1 or TRBD2 (5 bases each). V shed 8 bases and J shed 5 bases, with 25 bases lying between them. This CDR3 is 15 amino acids long. CDR1 is SQVTM and CDR2 is ANQGSEA in the germline V gene. The DNA for the CDR3 is TGCAGCCCTCCCGTAGAGGGGCCTCACGTCAACGAGCAGTACTTC. This translates into CSPPVEGPHVNEQYF.

The chain links TRBV6-6 to TRBJ2-3; the D is unclear. Germline V lookup: CDR1 MNHNY, CDR2 SVGAGI (reference sequence). This CDR3 is 11 amino acids long. V shed 2 bases and J shed 10 bases, with 7 bases lying between them. Here the CDR3 DNA reads TGTGCCAGCAGTTACCCTGGCCCGCAGTATTTT. Translated: CASSYPGPQYF.

This clonotype was observed a handful of times. This rearrangement joins TRBV20-1 to TRBJ1-4; D gene ambiguous. Germline values: CDR1 DFQATT, CDR2 SNEGSKA (reference sequence). This CDR3 spans 15 amino acids. Trimming cost V 0 bases and J 6 bases, with 14 bases left between them. The CDR3 DNA is TGCAGTGCTAGAGATCTCGGGATGGCTTATGAAAAACTGTTTTTT. Its translation is CSARDLGMAYEKLFF.